This T cell receptor beta chain is drawn from a study of T-cell reconstitution after alpha-beta-depleted transplantation in children. The study, taken as a whole, reports: Newly produced T cells mostly provided counts and TCRbeta diversity after one year, as hyperexpanded clones declined. Reportedly, roughly two months post-transplant, alpha-beta T cells arose from several hundred expanded graft clones.

CDR3 length: 13 residues. The V and J ends lost 3 bases and 4 bases, in that order; junction bases with no gene match: 5. The germline V gene has CDR1 DFQATT and CDR2 SNEGSKA (reference sequence). The library targeted TCRbeta and was prepared with unique molecular identifiers. TCRdb processed the PCR reads anew with MiXCR; each CDR3 protein has one entry. The table shows 250,000 to 400,000 distinct CDR3 sequences, with over 20% occurring only once. This clonotype came up a few times. As yet, its antigen is unknown. The receptor's source is a male patient younger than 18 who had a stem cell transplant for acute lymphoblastic leukemia, so the T cells may come from the graft donor. Sequenced material: PBMCs, mostly from graft donor cells, taken 180 days after TCRalphabeta/CD19-depleted stem cell transplant. J is TRBJ2-7 and V is TRBV20-1; TRBD2 aligns across 8 bases. The CDR3 is CSASGRASYEQYF. The CDR3 DNA follows: TGCAGTGCTAGCGGGAGGGCCAGTTACGAGCAGTACTTC.